The 19 T cell receptor beta chains in this list originate from one sample, sequenced in a study of T cells after yellow fever vaccination. TCRdb recomputed calls from the 5' RACE reads with MiXCR, one row per CDR3 protein. The sample includes some 150,000 distinct CDR3 sequences, around 9.3% of them seen just once. Source: CD8+ T cells sorted from PBMCs, taken 45 days after the yellow fever booster vaccination. The source of these receptors is a man aged 18 to 30 who received the YFV17D yellow fever vaccine.

This chain connects TRBV7-9 to TRBJ2-7; no firm D call. The CDR3 loop spans 12 amino acids. The V gene lost 3 bases and the J gene lost 3 bases, with 6 bases spanning the gap. Germline V gene sequence: CDR1 SEHNR, CDR2 FQNEAQ (reference sequence). CDR3 sequence reads: CASSFNHYEQYV. CDR3 bases: TGTGCCAGCAGCTTTAACCACTACGAGCAGTACGTC.

This sequence joins TRBV4-2 and TRBJ2-1; the D call may be TRBD1 or TRBD2 (5 bases each). The CDR3 extends over 12 amino acids. Germline V CDR1 and CDR2: LGHNA, YNFKEQ. Trimming pared 3 bases from V and 10 bases from J, leaving 10 bases between. CDR3 sequence (DNA): TGTGCCAGCAGCCAGGGGGTCGGCGAGCAGTTCTTC. Translation gives CASSQGVGEQFF.

In its sample, this clonotype was seen a few times. The chain is built from TRBV29-1 and TRBJ1-2; no clear D gene. The germline V gene has CDR1 SQVTM and CDR2 ANQGSEA. The CDR3 has 13 residues. The germline V and J ends were trimmed by 4 bases and 8 bases, with 17 bases remaining between them. The CDR3 sequence: CSVAAGWLGGYTF. DNA for the CDR3: TGCAGCGTTGCGGCAGGTTGGTTGGGAGGCTACACCTTC.

V is TRBV4-3 and J is TRBJ2-7; perhaps TRBD2 as D (7 bases). Germline assignment: CDR1 LGHNA and CDR2 YSLEER. The CDR3 totals 15 residues. Trimming left V 5 bases short and J 0 bases short, with 14 bases between. The CDR3 region is CASSVGRGPSYEQYF. Written as DNA, the CDR3 is TGCGCCAGCAGCGTCGGGCGGGGGCCCTCCTACGAGCAGTACTTC.

This clonotype was recorded a few times. The chain employs TRBV15 and TRBJ1-5; D remains ambiguous. Trimming removed 11 bases at V and 1 base at J, with 12 bases between. The germline gives CDR1 LNHNV, CDR2 YYDKDF (reference sequence). The CDR3 sequence is 13 residues long. The chain's CDR3 is CAEDRRSNQPQHF. DNA of the CDR3: TGTGCCGAGGACCGGCGAAGCAATCAGCCCCAGCATTTT.

This chain joins TRBV6-5 and TRBJ2-2; D not certain. CDR3 length equals 13 residues. The ends were cut back, 6 bases at V and 7 bases at J, with 12 bases in the middle. The germline V gene encodes CDR1 MNHEY and CDR2 SVGAGI. CDR3 sequence (DNA): TGTGCCAGCAGCTACAGCACGAGCGGGGAGCTGTTTTTT. As protein: CASSYSTSGELFF.

CDR3 nucleotide sequence: TGCGCCAGCAGCCAAGACTGGGGGCGAGTGAGGCAAGAGACCCAGTACTTC. Its translation is CASSQDWGRVRQETQYF. J is TRBJ2-5 and V is TRBV4-3; a weak D match, TRBD1 (6 bases). V shed 0 bases and J shed 2 bases, with 16 bases lying between them. This CDR3 comprises 17 residues. Germline loops: CDR1 LGHNA, CDR2 YSLEER.

A few counts support this clonotype. The chain recombines TRBV28 with TRBJ2-4, with D possibly TRBD2 on 6 matching bases. In germline, CDR1 is MDHEN, CDR2 SYDVKM. The CDR3 has 17 amino acids. Trimming pared 6 bases from V and 3 bases from J, leaving 21 bases between. Here the CDR3 DNA reads TGTGCCAGCAGCCAACGGGGTTGGGGGGTGGACAAAAACATTCAGTACTTC. It is translated as CASSQRGWGVDKNIQYF.

This clonotype was observed a few times. This CDR3 reads CASSTEAGPTDTQYF. The CDR3, as DNA: TGTGCCAGCAGTACTGAGGCGGGGCCCACAGATACGCAGTATTTT. The chain couples TRBV6-5 to TRBJ2-3; possible D gene TRBD2, 6 bases. Germline CDR1 and CDR2: MNHEY and SVGAGI. The V and J ends lost 5 bases and 2 bases respectively, with 14 bases between them. CDR3 size: 15 residues.

The table lists this clonotype with a few counts. The chain combines TRBV4-1 with TRBJ2-5; D uncertain. CDR3 length equals 14 residues. Germline V gene data show CDR1 as MGHRA and CDR2 as YSYEKL. The ends were cut back, 3 bases at V and 5 bases at J, with 13 bases in the middle. Written as DNA, the CDR3 is TGCGCCAGCAGCCAGGGGATAAGTTGGGAGACCCAGTACTTC. It yields the protein CASSQGISWETQYF.

V is TRBV6-5 and J is TRBJ1-5; a weak D match, TRBD1 (6 bases). This CDR3 has 14 amino acids. Germline V gene sequence: CDR1 MNHEY, CDR2 SVGAGI. V dropped 5 bases and J dropped 4 bases, with 12 bases sitting between them. The CDR3 sequence is CASSQTGENQPQHF. DNA of the CDR3: TGTGCCAGCAGTCAGACAGGAGAAAATCAGCCCCAGCATTTT.

This chain joins TRBV12-3 or TRBV12-4 and TRBJ1-2, with 9 bases identical to TRBD1. This CDR3 contains 13 residues. The ends lost 5 bases at V and 7 bases at J; junction bases unmatched: 5. This CDR3 reads CASSLGQGLGYTF. In nucleotides, the CDR3 is TGTGCCAGCAGTCTTGGACAGGGGCTTGGCTACACCTTC.

This clonotype was recorded a few times. The genes are TRBV27 and TRBJ1-1; the D gene is possibly TRBD1 (5 bases). CDR1 and CDR2 (germline): MNHEY, SMNVEV (reference sequence). This CDR3 is 14 amino acids long. With 5 bases removed from V and 6 bases from J, the gap between germline ends came to 16 bases. The CDR3 sequence is CASSLQADGAEAFF. The CDR3 nucleotides read TGTGCCAGCAGTCTACAGGCGGACGGGGCTGAAGCTTTCTTT.

The chain combines TRBV12-3 or TRBV12-4 with TRBJ2-3; the D is unclear. The V end was cut by 6 bases, the J end by 4 bases, with 14 bases between. The CDR3 covers 14 residues. The CDR3 DNA reads as TGTGCCAGCAGGTTGGACCCATCCGCAGATACGCAGTATTTT. It is translated as CASRLDPSADTQYF.

The chain joins TRBV6-5 to TRBJ2-1; a weak D match, TRBD2 (5 bases). The CDR3 contains 13 residues. CDR1 MNHEY and CDR2 SVGAGI come from the germline V gene. The V end lost 2 bases, the J end lost 7 bases, and 9 bases lay between the germline ends. CDR3 nucleotide sequence: TGTGCCAGCAGTTACACGGAGGTGAATGAGCAGTTCTTC. Translating gives CASSYTEVNEQFF.

This clonotype was seen many times. The V call is TRBV5-1, the J call TRBJ2-1, with a possible D match to TRBD2 (8 bases). Germline V gene sequence: CDR1 SGHRS, CDR2 YFSETQ. The CDR3 contains 16 residues. The V and J ends lost 3 bases and 4 bases respectively, with 17 bases between them. CDR3 loop: CASSSPAGGQYNEQFF. The CDR3 bases are TGCGCCAGCAGCTCACCGGCGGGGGGACAGTACAATGAGCAGTTCTTC.

The sample holds a few counts of this clonotype. The chain is built from TRBV27 and TRBJ1-2; 7 bases map to TRBD1. Per the germline V gene, CDR1 is MNHEY and CDR2 is SMNVEV (reference sequence). The CDR3 is 17 residues long. With 0 bases clipped from V and 3 bases from J, the junction kept 10 bases outside the gene matches. Here the CDR3 DNA reads TGTGCCAGCAGTTTATCCCGCCTGACAGGGATACACTATGGCTACACCTTC. Translation gives CASSLSRLTGIHYGYTF.

J is TRBJ2-2 and V is TRBV6-5; D call uncertain. Trimming left V 2 bases short and J 0 bases short, with 4 bases between. Germline V gene lookup returns CDR1 MNHEY and CDR2 SVGAGI. This CDR3 has 14 residues. CDR3 residues: CASSYASNTGELFF. CDR3 DNA sequence: TGTGCCAGCAGTTACGCCTCGAACACCGGGGAGCTGTTTTTT.

This clonotype has a handful of counts. V gene TRBV7-9 combines with J gene TRBJ2-5, with TRBD1 identical over 7 bases. J lost 5 bases, V lost 5 bases, and 14 bases had no gene match. Per the germline V gene, CDR1 is SEHNR and CDR2 is FQNEAQ (reference sequence). This CDR3 spans 16 amino acids. DNA of the CDR3: TGTGCCAGCAGCCTCCCCCGGGGCCAGGGGGAGGAGACCCAGTACTTC. Amino acids: CASSLPRGQGEETQYF.